This TCR beta chain derives from a study of a mutant IDH1 vaccine in newly diagnosed glioma. Method: immunoSEQ multiplex PCR; TCRdb's copy keeps in-frame clones and lacks some. The sample has around 50,000 clones, more than 80% seen once. Germline CDR1 reads MGHDK; CDR2 reads SYGVNS. V lost 8 bases and J 4 bases, leaving 20 bases between the germline ends. The CDR3 has 15 residues. Documented time point: baseline, week 1 (first vaccination visit). Sample treatment: pre-vaccination baseline after standard-of-care therapy. V gene TRBV25-1 combines with J gene TRBJ1-1, with D possibly matching TRBD1 (6 bases). The source is a man aged 40-49 years with glioma. This material consisted of PBMCs, taken from a glioma patient treated with radiotherapy, temozolomide or both. The CDR3 is CASHGGEGPLTEAFF. In DNA form, the CDR3 reads TGTGCCAGCCATGGGGGCGAGGGCCCACTCACTGAAGCTTTCTTT.